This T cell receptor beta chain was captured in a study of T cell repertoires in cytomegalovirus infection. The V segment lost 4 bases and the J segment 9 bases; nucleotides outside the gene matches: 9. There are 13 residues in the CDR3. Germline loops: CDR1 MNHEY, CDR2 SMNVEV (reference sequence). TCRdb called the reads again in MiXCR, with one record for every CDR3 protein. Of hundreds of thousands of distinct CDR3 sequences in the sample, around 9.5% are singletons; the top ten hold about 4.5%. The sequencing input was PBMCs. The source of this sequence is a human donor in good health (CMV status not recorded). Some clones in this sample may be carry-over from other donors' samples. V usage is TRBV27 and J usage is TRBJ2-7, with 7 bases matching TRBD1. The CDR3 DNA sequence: TGTGCCAGCAGTTCCCGACAGGGTGTGGTGCAGTACTTC. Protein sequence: CASSSRQGVVQYF.